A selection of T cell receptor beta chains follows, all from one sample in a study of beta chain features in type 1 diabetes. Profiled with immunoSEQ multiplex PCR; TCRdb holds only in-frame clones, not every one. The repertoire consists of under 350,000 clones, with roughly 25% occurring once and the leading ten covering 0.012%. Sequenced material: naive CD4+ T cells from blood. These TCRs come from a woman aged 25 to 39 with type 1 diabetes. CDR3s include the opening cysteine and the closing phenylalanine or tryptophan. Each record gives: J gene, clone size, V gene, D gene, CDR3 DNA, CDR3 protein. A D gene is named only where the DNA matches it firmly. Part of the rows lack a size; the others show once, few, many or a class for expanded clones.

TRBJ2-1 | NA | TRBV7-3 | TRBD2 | TGTGCCAGCAGCTCCTCGGCGGGAGATGAGCAGTTCTTC | CASSSSAGDEQFF
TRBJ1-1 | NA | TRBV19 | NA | TGTGCCAGTAACGGTTGGGGAGGGGGCACTGAAGCTTTCTTT | CASNGWGGGTEAFF
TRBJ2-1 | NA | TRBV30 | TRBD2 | TGTGCCTGGAGACTAGCCGGACTAGCGGGAAAAGGGCAGTTCTTC | CAWRLAGLAGKGQFF
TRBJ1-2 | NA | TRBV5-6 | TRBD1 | TGTGCCAGCAGCAGGGACAGGGGGTATTATGGCTACACCTTC | CASSRDRGYYGYTF
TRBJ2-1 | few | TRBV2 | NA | TGTGCCAGCAGTGAAGTACAGGAGCAGTTCTTC | CASSEVQEQFF
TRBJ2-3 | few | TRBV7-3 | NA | TGTGCCAGCAGCCCCGGGACAGATACGCAGTATTTT | CASSPGTDTQYF
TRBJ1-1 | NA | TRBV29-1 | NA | TGCAGCGTTGAAGTGGGACTCACTAACACTGAAGCTTTCTTT | CSVEVGLTNTEAFF
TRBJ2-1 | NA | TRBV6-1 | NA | TGTGCCAGCAGTCTCCAGGGGAGCGGCAATGAGCAGTTCTTC | CASSLQGSGNEQFF
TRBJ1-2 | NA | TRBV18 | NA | TGTGCCAGCTCACAGGGGGATTCGGATGGCTACACCTTC | CASSQGDSDGYTF
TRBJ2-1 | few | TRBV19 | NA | TGTGCCAGTAGTATAGTGGAAGCGGGCCTACACAATGAGCAGTTCTTC | CASSIVEAGLHNEQFF
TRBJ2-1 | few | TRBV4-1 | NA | TGCGCCAGCAGCCATCGCACAGGGACGAGCTCCTACAATGAGCAGTTCTTC | CASSHRTGTSSYNEQFF
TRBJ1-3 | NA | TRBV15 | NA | TGTGCCACCAGCATTCGGACACAAAGCTATGGAAACACCATATATTTT | CATSIRTQSYGNTIYF
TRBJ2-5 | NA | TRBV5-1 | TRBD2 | TGCGCCAGCAGGGTAGCGGGAGTCGAAGAGACCCAGTACTTC | CASRVAGVEETQYF
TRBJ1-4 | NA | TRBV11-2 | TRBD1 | TGTGCCAGCAGCTTCGGACAGGGAATTGGAACTAATGAAAAACTGTTTTTT | CASSFGQGIGTNEKLFF
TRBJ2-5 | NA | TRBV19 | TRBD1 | TGTGCCAGTAGTATCCCAGGGGGCCGGAGAGAGACCCAGTACTTC | CASSIPGGRRETQYF
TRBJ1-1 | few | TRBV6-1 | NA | TGTGCCAGCAACAGGCTCACTGAAGCTTTCTTT | CASNRLTEAFF
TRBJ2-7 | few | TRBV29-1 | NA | TGCAGCGTAGAGTCTAGAAACTACGAGCAGTACTTC | CSVESRNYEQYF
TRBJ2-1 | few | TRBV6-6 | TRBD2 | TGTGCCAGCAAAAAAGCGGGGAGCTCCTACAATGAGCAGTTCTTC | CASKKAGSSYNEQFF
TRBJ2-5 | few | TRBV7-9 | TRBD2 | TGTGCCAGCAGCTCGGGACTAGCAGAGACCCAGTACTTC | CASSSGLAETQYF
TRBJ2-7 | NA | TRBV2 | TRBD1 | TGTGCCAGCTCCACAATAACAGGGGAGGAGCAGTACTTC | CASSTITGEEQYF
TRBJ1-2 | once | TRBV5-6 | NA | TGTGCCAGCACCGTGGGGGGGAGCTACACCTTC | CASTVGGSYTF
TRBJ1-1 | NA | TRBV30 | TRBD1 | TGTGCCTGGATTTTTTACCAGGGGGCGTCTGAAGCTTTCTTT | CAWIFYQGASEAFF
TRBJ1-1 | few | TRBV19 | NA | TGTGCCAGTACTCGGTCGGGGGGGAACACTGAAGCTTTCTTT | CASTRSGGNTEAFF
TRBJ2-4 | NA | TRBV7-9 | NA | TGTGCCAGCAGCTCCCCCCGGGATGGAGCTTTTCAGTACTTC | CASSSPRDGAFQYF
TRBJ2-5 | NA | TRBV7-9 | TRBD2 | TGTGCCAGCAGCTTGGGGACTAGCGAGAATCAAGAGACCCAGTACTTC | CASSLGTSENQETQYF
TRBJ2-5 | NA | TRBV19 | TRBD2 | TGTGCCAGTAGTATGGGGGTAGCGGGAGGTCAAGAGACCCAGTACTTC | CASSMGVAGGQETQYF